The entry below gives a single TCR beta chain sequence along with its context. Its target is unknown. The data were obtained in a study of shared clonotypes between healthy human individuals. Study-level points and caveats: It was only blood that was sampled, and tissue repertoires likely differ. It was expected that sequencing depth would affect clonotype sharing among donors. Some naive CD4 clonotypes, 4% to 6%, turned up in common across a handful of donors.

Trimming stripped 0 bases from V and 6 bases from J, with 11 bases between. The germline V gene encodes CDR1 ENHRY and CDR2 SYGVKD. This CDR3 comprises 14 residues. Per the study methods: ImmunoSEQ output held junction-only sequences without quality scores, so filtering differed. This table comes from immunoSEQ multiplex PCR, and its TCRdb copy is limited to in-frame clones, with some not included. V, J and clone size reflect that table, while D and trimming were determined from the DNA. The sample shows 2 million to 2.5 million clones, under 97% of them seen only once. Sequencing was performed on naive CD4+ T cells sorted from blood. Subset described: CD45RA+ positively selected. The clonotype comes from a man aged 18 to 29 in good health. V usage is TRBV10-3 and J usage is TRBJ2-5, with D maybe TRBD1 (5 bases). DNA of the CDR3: TGTGCCATCAGTGAGTCGTCAGGGCCCAAGACCCAGTACTTC. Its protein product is CAISESSGPKTQYF.